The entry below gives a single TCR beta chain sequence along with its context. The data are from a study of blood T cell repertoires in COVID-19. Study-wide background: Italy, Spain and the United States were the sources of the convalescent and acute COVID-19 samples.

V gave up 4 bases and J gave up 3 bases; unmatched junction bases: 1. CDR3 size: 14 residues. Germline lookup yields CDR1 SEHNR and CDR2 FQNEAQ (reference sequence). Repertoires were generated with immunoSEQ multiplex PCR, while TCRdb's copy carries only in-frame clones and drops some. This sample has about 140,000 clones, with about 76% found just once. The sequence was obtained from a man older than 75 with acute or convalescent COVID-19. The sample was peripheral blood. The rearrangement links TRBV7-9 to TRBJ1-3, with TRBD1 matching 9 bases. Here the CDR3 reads CASSSTGGGNTIYF. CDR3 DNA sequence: TGTGCCAGCAGCTCGACAGGGGGTGGAAACACCATATATTTT.